This entry is about one T cell receptor (beta chain). What it binds is unknown. This sample is part of a study of OX40 agonist ivuxolimab in advanced cancers. Study-level information: The patients' treatment was ivuxolimab, an agonistic anti-OX40 (CD134) antibody. A diagnosis of hepatocellular carcinoma, melanoma, renal cell or head and neck cancer was present in dose-escalation patients. General study points: Some nonresponders additionally presented with little normalized T-cell clonal expansion.

Sequencing used immunoSEQ multiplex PCR; TCRdb keeps in-frame clones, though not all of them. The repertoire consists of roughly 70,000 clones, with approximately 86% occurring once and the leading ten covering under 0.75%. The CDR3 runs 15 residues. The V end lost 0 bases, the J end lost 5 bases, and 17 bases lay between the germline ends. Looked up from germline, CDR1 is GTSNPN and CDR2 is SVGIG (reference sequence). The genes are TRBV30 and TRBJ2-7; the D call may be TRBD1 or TRBD2 (5 bases each). The source of this sequence is an adult with an advanced solid tumor such as melanoma, head and neck, liver or kidney cancer. The material was CD4+ or CD8+ T cells sorted from blood, obtained in a trial of the OX40 agonist ivuxolimab. CDR3: CAWSVYLVGENEQYF. The CDR3, as DNA: TGTGCCTGGAGTGTTTATCTTGTGGGGGAAAACGAGCAGTACTTC.